This TCR beta chain derives from a study of T cells in Graves' hyperthyroidism and ophthalmopathy. On the study more broadly: Specimen type is peripheral blood, collected at initial diagnosis prior to any treatment.

It was RNA transcripts that yielded the amplified TCR beta CDR3 regions. Researchers ran a first-round RT-PCR on the TCR CDR3 using the HTBI primer set. TCRdb recomputed calls from the multiplex PCR reads with MiXCR, one row per CDR3 protein. This table has 200,000 to 250,000 distinct CDR3 sequences, approximately 16% appearing once. Stable disease denoted Graves' hyperthyroidism without ophthalmopathy progression within 18 months. Newly diagnosed hyperthyroidism, duration under 2 months, in patients aged 18 to 65. J lost 3 bases, V lost 6 bases, and 2 bases had no gene match. Germline loops: CDR1 WNHNN, CDR2 SYGVQD (reference sequence). CDR3 length: 13 residues.

The TCR sequence derives from a woman aged 45-65 years with Graves' hyperthyroidism. Sequencing was carried out using blood. This chain connects TRBV10-1 to TRBJ2-3; TRBD1 agrees at 8 bases. The CDR3 loop reads CASRGQGTDTQYF. CDR3 coding DNA: TGCGCCAGCAGAGGACAGGGAACAGATACGCAGTATTTT.